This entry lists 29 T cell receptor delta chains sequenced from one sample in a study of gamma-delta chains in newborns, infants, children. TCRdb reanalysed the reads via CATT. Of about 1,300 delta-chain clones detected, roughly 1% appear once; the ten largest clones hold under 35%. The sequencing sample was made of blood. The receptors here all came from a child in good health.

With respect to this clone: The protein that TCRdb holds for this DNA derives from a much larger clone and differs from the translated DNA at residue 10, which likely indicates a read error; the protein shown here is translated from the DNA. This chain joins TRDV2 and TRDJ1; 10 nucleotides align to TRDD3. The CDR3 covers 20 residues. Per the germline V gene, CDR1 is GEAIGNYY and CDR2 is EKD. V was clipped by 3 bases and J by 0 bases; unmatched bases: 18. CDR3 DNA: TGTGCCTGTGACCCTTTACTGGGGGATGCGCCGCAGAGGGACACCGATAAACTCATCTTT. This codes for CACDPLLGDAPQRDTDKLIF.

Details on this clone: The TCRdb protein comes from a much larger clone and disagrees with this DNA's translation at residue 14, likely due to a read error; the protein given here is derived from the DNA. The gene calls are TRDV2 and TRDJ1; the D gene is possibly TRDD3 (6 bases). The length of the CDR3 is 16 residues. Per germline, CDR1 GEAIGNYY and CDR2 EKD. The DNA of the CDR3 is TGTGCCTGTGACGCCCTTGGGGGTCAACACACCGATAAACCCATCTTT. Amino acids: CACDALGGQHTDKPIF.

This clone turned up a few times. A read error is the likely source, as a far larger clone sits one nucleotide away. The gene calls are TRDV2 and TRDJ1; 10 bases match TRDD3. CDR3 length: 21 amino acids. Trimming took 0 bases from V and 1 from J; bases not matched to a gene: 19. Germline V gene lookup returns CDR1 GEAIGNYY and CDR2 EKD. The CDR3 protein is CACDTVKGDTQATTCTDKLIF. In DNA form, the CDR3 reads TGTGCCTGTGACACCGTGAAGGGGGATACGCAGGCGACAACATGCACCGATAAACTCATCTTT.

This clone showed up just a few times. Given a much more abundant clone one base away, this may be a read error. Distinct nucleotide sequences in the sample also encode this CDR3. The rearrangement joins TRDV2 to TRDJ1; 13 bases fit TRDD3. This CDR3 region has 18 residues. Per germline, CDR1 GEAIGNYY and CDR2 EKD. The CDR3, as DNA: TGTGCCTGCGACACCTTACTGGGGGATACGCCGTTCTCCGATAAACTCATCTTT. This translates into CACDTLLGDTPFSDKLIF.

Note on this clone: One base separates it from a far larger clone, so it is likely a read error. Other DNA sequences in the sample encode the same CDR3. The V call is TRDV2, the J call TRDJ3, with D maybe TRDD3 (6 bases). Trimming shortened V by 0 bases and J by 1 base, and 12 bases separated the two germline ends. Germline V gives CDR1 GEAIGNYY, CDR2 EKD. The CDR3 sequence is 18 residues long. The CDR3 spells CACDTAGVSSWDTRQMFF. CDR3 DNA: TGTGCCTGTGACACCGCTGGGGTGAGTTCCTGGGACACCCGACAGATGTTTTTC.

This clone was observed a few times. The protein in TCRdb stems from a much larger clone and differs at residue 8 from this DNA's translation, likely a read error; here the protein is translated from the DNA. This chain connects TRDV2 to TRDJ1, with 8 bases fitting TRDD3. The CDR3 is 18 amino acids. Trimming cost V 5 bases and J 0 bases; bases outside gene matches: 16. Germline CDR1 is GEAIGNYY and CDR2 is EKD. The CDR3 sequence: CACGTLLWDTPHTDKLIF. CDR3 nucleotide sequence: TGTGCCTGTGGCACTCTACTGTGGGATACGCCACACACCGATAAACTCATCTTT.

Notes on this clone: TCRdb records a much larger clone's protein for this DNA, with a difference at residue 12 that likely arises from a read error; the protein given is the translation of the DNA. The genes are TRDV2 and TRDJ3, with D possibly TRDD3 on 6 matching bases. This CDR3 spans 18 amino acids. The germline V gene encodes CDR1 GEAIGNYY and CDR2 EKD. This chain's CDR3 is CACDTAVGISWGTRQMFF. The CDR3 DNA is TGTGCCTGTGACACCGCGGTGGGGATCTCCTGGGGCACCCGACAGATGTTTTTC.

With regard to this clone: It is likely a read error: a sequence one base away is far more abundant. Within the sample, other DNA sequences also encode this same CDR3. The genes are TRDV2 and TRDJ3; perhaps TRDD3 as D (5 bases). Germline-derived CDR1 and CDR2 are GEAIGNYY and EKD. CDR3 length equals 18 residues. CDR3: CACDTTGSTPWDTRQMFF. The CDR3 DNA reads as TGTGCCTGTGACACAACGGGATCGACCCCCTGGGACACCCGGCAGATGTTTTTC.

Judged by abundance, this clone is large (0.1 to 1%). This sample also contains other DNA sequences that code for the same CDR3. The CDR3 sequence: CACDTVLGDTRGTDKLIF. Written as DNA, the CDR3 is TGTGCCTGTGACACTGTACTGGGGGATACTCGGGGCACCGATAAACTCATCTTT. The chain links TRDV2 to TRDJ1; 12 bases are a match to TRDD3. CDR3 length: 18 residues. V dropped 1 base and J dropped 1; count of bases not matched to a gene: 9. Germline values: CDR1 GEAIGNYY, CDR2 EKD.

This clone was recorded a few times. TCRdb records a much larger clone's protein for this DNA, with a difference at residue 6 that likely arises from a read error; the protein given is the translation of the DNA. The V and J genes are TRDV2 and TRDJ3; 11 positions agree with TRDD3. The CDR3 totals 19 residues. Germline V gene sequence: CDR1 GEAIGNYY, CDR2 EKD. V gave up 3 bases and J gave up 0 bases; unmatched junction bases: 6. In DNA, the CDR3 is TGTGCCTGTGACGCCCCACTGGGGGATAGCTCCTGGGACACCCGACAGATGTTTTTC. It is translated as CACDAPLGDSSWDTRQMFF.

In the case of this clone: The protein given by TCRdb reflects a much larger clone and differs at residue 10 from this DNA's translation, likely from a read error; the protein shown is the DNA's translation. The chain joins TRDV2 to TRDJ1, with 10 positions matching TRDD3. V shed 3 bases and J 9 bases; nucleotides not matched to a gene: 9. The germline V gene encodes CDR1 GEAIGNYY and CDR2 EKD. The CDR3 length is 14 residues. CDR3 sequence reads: CACDAVLGDAELIF. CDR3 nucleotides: TGTGCCTGTGACGCAGTACTGGGGGATGCCGAACTCATCTTT.

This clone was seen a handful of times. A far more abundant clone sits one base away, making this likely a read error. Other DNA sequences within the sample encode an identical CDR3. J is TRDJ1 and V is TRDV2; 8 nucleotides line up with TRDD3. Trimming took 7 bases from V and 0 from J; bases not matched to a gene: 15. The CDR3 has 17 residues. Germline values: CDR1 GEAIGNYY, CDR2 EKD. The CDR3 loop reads CACDSLGAHTYTDKLIF. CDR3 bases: TGTGCCTGCGATTCACTGGGGGCCCACACATACACCGATAAACTCATCTTT.

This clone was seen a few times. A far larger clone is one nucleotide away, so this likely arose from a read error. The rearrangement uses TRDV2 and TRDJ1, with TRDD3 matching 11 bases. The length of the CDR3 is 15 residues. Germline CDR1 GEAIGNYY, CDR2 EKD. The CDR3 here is CARDGLGDNTDKLIF. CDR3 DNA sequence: TGTGCCCGTGACGGACTGGGGGATAACACCGATAAACTCATCTTT.

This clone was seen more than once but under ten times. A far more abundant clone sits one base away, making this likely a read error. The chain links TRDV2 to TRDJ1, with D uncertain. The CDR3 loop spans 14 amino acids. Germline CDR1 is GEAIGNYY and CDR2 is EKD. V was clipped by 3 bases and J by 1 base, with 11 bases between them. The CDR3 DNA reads TGTGCCTGTGACTCTGTACTTGGCACCGATAAACTCATCTTT. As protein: CACDSVLGTDKLIF.

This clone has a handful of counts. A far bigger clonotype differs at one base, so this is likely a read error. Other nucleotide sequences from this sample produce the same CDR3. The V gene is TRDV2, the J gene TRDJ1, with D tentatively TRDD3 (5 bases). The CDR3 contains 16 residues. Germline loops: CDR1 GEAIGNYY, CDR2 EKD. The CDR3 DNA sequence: TGTGCCTGTGACCATCTCAGGGGAGAGAGGACCGATAAGCTCATCTTT. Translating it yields CACDHLRGERTDKLIF.

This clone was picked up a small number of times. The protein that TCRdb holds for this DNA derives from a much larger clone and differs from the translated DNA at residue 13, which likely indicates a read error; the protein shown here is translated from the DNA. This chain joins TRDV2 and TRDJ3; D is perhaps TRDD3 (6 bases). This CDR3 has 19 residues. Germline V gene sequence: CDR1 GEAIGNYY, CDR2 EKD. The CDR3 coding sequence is TGTGCCCGTGACACCGGAGGATACCAGAGCTCCTGGGGCACCCGACAGATGTTTTTC. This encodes CARDTGGYQSSWGTRQMFF.

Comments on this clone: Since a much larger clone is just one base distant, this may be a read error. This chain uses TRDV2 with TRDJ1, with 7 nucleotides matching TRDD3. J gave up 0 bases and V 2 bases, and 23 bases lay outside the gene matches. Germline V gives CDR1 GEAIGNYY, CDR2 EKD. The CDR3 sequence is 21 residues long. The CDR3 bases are TGTGCCTGTGACAAATTGGGTTCGGGGGTACTGGGGATGCAGTACACCGATAAACTCATCTTT. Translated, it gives CACDKLGSGVLGMQYTDKLIF.

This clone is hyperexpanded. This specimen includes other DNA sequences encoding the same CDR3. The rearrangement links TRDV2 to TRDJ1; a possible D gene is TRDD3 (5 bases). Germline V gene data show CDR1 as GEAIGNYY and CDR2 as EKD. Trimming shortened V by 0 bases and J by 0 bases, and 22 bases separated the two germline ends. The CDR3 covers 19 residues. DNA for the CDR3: TGTGCCTGTGACACCGTGGATAGGAGCCTTACCTCACACACCGATAAACTCATCTTT. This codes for CACDTVDRSLTSHTDKLIF.

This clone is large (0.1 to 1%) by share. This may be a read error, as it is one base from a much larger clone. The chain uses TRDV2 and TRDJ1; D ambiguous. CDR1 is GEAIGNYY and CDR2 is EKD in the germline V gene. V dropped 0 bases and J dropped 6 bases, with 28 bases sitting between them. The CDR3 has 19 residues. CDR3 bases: TGTGCCTGTGACACCGTTCAGGGCGTACTGAAAACCCCGGACTATAAACTCATCTTT. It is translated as CACDTVQGVLKTPDYKLIF.

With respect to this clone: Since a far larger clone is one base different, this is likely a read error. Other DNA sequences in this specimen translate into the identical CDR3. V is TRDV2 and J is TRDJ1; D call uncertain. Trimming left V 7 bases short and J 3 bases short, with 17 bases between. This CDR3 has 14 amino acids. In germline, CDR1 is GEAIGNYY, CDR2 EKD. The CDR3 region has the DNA TGTGCCTGCGACTCTGTACTGCGGTCCGATAAACTCATCTTT. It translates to CACDSVLRSDKLIF.

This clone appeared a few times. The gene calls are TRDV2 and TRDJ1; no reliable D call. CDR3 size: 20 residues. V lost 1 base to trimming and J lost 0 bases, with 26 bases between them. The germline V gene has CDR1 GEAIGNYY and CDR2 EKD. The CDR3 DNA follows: TGTGCCTGTGACACTCTAATCCCCAGTCCAGGGGCCAACTACACCGATAAACTCATCTTT. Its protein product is CACDTLIPSPGANYTDKLIF.

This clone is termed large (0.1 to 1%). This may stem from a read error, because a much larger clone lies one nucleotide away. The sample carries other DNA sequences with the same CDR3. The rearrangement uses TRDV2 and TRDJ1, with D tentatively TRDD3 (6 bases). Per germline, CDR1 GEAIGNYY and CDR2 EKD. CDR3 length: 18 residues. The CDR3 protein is CACDTVGVVGVDTDKLIF. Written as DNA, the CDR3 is TGTGCCTGTGACACAGTAGGCGTGGTGGGGGTCGACACCGATAAGCTCATCTTT.

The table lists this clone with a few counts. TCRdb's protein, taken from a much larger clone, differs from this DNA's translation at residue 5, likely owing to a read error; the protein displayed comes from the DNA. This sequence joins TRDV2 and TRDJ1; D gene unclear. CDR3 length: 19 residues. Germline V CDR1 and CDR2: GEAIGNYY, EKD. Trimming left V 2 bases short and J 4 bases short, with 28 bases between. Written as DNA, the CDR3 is TGTGCCTGTGACATCGTTCAGGGCGTACTGAAAACCCCGGACGATAAACTCATCTTT. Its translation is CACDIVQGVLKTPDDKLIF.

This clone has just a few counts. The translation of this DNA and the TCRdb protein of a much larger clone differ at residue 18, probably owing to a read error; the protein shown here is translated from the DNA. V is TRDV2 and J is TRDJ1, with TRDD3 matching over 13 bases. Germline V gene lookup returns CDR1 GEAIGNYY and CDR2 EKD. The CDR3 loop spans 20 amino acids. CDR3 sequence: CACDPLLGDTPQRDTDKPIF. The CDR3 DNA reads TGTGCCTGTGACCCTTTACTGGGGGATACGCCGCAGAGGGACACCGATAAACCCATCTTT.

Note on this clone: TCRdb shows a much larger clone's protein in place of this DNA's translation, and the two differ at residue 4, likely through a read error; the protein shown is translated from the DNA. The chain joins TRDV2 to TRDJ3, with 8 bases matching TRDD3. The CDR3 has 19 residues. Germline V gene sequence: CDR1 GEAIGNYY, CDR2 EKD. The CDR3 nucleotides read TGTGCCTGTGGCACCGCTGGGGGACTCAGCTCCTGGGACACCCGACAGATGTTTTTC. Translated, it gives CACGTAGGLSSWDTRQMFF.

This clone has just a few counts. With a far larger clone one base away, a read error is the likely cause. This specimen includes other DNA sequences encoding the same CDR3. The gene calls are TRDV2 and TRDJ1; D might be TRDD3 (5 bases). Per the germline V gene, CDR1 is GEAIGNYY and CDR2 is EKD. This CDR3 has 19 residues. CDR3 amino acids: CACDTVDRSLTSHTDKLIF. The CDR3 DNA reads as TGTGCCTGTGACACCGTGGATAGGAGCCTTACCTCACACACCGACAAACTCATCTTT.

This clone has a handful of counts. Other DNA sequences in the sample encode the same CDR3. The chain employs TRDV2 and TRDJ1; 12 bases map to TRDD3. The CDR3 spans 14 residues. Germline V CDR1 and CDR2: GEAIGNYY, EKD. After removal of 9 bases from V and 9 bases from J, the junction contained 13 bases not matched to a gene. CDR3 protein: CARDAVLGDTELIF. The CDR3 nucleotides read TGTGCCCGCGACGCGGTACTGGGGGATACCGAACTCATCTTT.

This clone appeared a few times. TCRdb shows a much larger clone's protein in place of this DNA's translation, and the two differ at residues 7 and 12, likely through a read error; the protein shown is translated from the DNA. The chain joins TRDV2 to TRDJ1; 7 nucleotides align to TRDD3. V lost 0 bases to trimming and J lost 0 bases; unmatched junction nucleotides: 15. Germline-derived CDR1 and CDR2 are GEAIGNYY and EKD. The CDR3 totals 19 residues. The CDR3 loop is CACDTPHTGASRNTDKLIF. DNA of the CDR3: TGTGCCTGTGACACCCCTCATACTGGGGCCTCGAGGAACACCGATAAACTCATCTTT.

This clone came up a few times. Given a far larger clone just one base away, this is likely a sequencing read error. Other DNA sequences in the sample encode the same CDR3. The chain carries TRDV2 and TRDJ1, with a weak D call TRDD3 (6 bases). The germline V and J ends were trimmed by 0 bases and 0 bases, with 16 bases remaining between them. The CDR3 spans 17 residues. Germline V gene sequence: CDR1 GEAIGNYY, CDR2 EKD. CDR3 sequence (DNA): TGTGCCTGTGACACCTTGGGAGATACGGAGTACACCGATAAACTCATCTTT. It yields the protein CACDTLGDTEYTDKLIF.